This entry is about one T cell receptor (beta chain). The antigen is not known. Produced via immunoSEQ multiplex PCR; TCRdb's table is partial and in-frame only. The data contain approximately 58,000 clones, roughly 80% of them singletons. The data originate from a study of OX40 agonist ivuxolimab in advanced cancers. The wider study: Participants could have had prior anti-PD-1, anti-PD-L1 or anti-CTLA-4 therapy, and around 43% had some. Whole-study results and caveats: Blood T cells, both CD4+ and CD8+, expanded clonally by week 6 at 0.1 to 3.0 mg/kg. Among the least clonally expanded were partial responders at 0.1-3.0 mg/kg.

J gave up 1 base and V 4 bases, and 7 bases lay outside the gene matches. Germline V gene data show CDR1 as MGHRA and CDR2 as YSYEKL. The CDR3 totals 15 residues. The specimen comprised CD4+ or CD8+ T cells sorted from blood, sampled in a trial of the OX40 agonist ivuxolimab. The chain carries TRBV4-1 and TRBJ2-7; 7 positions match TRBD1. This TCR was recovered from an adult with an advanced solid tumor such as melanoma, head and neck, liver or kidney cancer. The chain's CDR3 is CASSLSGQDSYEQYF. CDR3 sequence (DNA): TGCGCCAGCAGCCTCTCCGGACAGGATTCCTACGAGCAGTACTTC.